This TCR beta chain came from a study of shared clonotypes between healthy human individuals. The study's findings and limits: Clonotype sharing among donors, it was expected, would be affected by sequencing depth.

V lost 4 bases to trimming and J lost 2 bases, with 11 bases between them. The CDR3 is 14 residues long. Germline CDR1 and CDR2: SGHNT and YENEEA. The data were produced by immunoSEQ multiplex PCR, yet TCRdb's version contains in-frame clones alone and is incomplete. The data contain about 1.5 million clones, approximately 98% of them singletons. Comments on this clone: Its antigen is still unknown.

The sequenced sample consisted of naive CD4+ T cells sorted from blood. Specified subset: CD45RA+ positively selected. The receptor was derived from a young man in good health. The V gene is TRBV11-3, the J gene TRBJ2-5; the D gene is possibly TRBD1 (6 bases). In DNA, the CDR3 is TGTGCCAGCAGCTACGGGACAAATCAAGAGACCCAGTACTTC. Amino acid sequence: CASSYGTNQETQYF.